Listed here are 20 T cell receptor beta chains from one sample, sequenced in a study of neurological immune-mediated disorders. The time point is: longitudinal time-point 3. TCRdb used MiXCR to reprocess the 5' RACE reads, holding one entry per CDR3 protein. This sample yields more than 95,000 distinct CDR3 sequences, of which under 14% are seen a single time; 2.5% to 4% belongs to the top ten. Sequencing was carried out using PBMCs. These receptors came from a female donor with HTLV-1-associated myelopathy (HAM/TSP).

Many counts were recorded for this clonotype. CDR3 DNA: TGTGCCACCAGCACACCGGGATCGTCGGGTACCCAGTACTTC. Protein: CATSTPGSSGTQYF. The V and J genes are TRBV24-1 and TRBJ2-5, with D perhaps matching TRBD2 (5 bases). This CDR3 has 14 amino acids. Trimming removed 7 bases from V and 8 bases from J, with 19 bases in between. The V gene's germline CDR1 is KGHDR and CDR2 SFDVKD.

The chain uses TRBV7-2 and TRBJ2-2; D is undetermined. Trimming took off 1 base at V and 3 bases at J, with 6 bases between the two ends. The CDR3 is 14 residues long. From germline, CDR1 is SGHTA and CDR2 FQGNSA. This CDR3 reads CASSLEGHTGELFF. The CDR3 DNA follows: TGTGCCAGCAGCTTAGAGGGCCACACCGGGGAGCTGTTTTTT.

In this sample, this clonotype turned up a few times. The DNA of the CDR3 is TGTGCCAGCAGCCCCTCCCGAACAGGGAGGGAGACCCAGTACTTC. This gives the protein CASSPSRTGRETQYF. The rearrangement uses TRBV6-5 and TRBJ2-5; D tentatively fits TRBD1 or TRBD2 (6 bases each). The CDR3 covers 15 residues. CDR1 and CDR2 from the germline V gene are MNHEY and SVGAGI. V lost 6 bases, J lost 5 bases, and 19 bases lay in between.

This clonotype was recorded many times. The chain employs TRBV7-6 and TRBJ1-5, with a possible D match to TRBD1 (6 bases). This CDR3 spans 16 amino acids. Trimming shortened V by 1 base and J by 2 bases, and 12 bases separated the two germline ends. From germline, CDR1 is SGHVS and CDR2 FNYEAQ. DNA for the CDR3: TGTGCCAGCAGCTTAGACCCAGGGGACGGCAATCAGCCCCAGCATTTT. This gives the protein CASSLDPGDGNQPQHF.

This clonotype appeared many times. CDR3 sequence: CASSPVTGSGTDTQYF. CDR3 coding DNA: TGTGCCAGCAGTCCTGTTACAGGGTCTGGCACAGATACGCAGTATTTT. The chain employs TRBV27 and TRBJ2-3, with D possibly being TRBD1 (6 bases). Trimming took 5 bases from V and 1 from J, leaving 16 bases between them. Germline CDR1 is MNHEY and CDR2 is SMNVEV (reference sequence). The CDR3 sequence is 16 residues long.

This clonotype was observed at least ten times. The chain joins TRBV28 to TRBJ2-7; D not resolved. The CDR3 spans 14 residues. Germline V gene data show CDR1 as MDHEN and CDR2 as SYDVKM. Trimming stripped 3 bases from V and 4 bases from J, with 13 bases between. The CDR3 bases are TGTGCCAGCAGTTTGTTTTTAAAGGGATACGAGCAGTACTTC. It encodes CASSLFLKGYEQYF.

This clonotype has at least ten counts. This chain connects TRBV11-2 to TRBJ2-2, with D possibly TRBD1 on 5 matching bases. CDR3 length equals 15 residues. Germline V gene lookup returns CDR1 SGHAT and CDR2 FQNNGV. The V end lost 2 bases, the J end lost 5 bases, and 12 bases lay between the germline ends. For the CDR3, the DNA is TGTGCCAGCAGCTTATCGTCTAGGGGTACCGGGGAGCTGTTTTTT. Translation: CASSLSSRGTGELFF.

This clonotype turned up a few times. CDR3 nucleotides: TGTGCCAGTAGCCGAGGACAGGGCACAGATACGCAGTATTTT. As protein: CASSRGQGTDTQYF. The V gene is TRBV19, the J gene TRBJ2-3, with TRBD1 matching over 7 bases. CDR3 length equals 14 residues. V was pared by 6 bases and J by 1 base, with 4 bases of the junction left unmatched. CDR1 LNHDA and CDR2 SQIVND come from the germline V gene (reference sequence). The whole variable domain, remainder taken from reference TRBV19 and TRBJ2-3, is DGGITQSPKYLFRKEGQNVTLSCEQNLNHDAMYWYRQDPGQGLRLIYYSQIVNDFQKGDIAEGYSVSREKKESFPLTVTSAQKNPTAFYLCASSRGQGTDTQYFGPGTRLTVL.

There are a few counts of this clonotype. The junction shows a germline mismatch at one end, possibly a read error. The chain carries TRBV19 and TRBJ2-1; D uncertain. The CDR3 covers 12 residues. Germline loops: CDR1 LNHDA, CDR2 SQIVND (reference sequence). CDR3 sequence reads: CASRIGYNEQFF. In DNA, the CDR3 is TGTGCCAGTAGGATAGGGTACAATGAGCAGTTCTTC.

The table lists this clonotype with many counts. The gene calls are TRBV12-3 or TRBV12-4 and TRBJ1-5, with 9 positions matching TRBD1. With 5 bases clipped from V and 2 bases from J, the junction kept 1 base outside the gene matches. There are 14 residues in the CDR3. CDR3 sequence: CASSRTGGNQPQHF. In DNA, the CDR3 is TGTGCCAGCAGTCGGACAGGGGGCAATCAGCCCCAGCATTTT.

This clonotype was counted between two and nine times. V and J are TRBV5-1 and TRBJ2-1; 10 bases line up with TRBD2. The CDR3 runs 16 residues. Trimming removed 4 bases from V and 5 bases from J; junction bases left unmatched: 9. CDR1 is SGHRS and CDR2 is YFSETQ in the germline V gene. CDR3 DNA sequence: TGCGCCAGCAGCAGGAGTAGCGGGGGGACCGACAATGAGCAGTTCTTC. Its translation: CASSRSSGGTDNEQFF.

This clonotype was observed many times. The CDR3 DNA sequence: TGTGCCAGCAGAACCGGGACGGGGGGAAATCAGCCCCAGCATTTT. Residues: CASRTGTGGNQPQHF. V usage is TRBV6-5 and J usage is TRBJ1-5, with D possibly matching TRBD1 (5 bases). This CDR3 contains 15 residues. Germline assignment: CDR1 MNHEY and CDR2 SVGAGI. Trimming stripped 6 bases from V and 4 bases from J, with 16 bases between.

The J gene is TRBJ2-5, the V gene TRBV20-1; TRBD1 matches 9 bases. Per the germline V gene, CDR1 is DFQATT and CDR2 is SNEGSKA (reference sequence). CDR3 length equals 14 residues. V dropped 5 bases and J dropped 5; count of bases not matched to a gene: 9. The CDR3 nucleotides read TGCAGTGCTCACCGGGACAGGGTGTCGGAGACCCAGTACTTC. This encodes CSAHRDRVSETQYF.

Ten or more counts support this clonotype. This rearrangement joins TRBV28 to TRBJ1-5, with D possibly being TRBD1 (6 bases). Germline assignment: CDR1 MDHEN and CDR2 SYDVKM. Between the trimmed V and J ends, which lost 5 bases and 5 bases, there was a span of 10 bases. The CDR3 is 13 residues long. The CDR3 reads CASSTGLYQPQHF. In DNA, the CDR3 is TGTGCCAGCAGTACAGGGCTTTATCAGCCCCAGCATTTT.

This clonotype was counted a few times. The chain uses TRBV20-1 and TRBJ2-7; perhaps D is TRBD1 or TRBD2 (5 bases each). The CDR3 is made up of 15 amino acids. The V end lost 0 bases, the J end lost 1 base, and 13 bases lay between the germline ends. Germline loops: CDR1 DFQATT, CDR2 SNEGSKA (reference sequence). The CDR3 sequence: CSARDLGPVSYEQYF. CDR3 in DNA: TGCAGTGCTAGAGATCTGGGACCGGTATCCTACGAGCAGTACTTC.

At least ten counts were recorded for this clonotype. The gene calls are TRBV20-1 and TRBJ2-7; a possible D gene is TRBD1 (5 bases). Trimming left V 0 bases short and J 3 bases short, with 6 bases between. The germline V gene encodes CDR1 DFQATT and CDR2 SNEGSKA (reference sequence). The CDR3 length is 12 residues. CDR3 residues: CSARDQGYEQYF. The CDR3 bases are TGCAGTGCTAGAGATCAGGGCTACGAGCAGTACTTC.

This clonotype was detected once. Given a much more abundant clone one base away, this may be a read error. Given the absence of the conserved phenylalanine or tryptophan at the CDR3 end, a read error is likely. The CDR3 reads CASRPPASGQETQYL. The CDR3 coding sequence is TGTGCCAGCAGACCCCCCGCTAGCGGGCAAGAGACCCAGTACTTA. The rearrangement links TRBV28 to TRBJ2-5, with 8 bases matching TRBD2. The V segment lost 6 bases and the J segment 2 bases; nucleotides outside the gene matches: 8. From germline, CDR1 is MDHEN and CDR2 SYDVKM. CDR3 size: 15 residues.

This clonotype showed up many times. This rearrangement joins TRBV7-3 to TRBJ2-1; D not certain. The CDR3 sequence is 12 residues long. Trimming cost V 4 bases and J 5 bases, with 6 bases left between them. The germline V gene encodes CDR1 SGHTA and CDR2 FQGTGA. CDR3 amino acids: CASSSGHNEQFF. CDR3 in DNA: TGTGCCAGCAGCTCCGGACACAATGAGCAGTTCTTC.

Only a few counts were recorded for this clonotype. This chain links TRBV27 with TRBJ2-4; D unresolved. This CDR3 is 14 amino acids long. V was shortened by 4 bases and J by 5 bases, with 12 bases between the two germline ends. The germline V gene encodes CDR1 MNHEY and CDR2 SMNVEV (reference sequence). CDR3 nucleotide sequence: TGTGCCAGCAGTTCGTTGTTTCGGGAAAACATTCAGTACTTC. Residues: CASSSLFRENIQYF.

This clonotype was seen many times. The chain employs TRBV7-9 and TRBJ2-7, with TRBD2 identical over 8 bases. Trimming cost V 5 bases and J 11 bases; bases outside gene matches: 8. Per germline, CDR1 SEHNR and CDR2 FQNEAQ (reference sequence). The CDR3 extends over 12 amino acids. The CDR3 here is CASSPGLDAKYF. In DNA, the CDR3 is TGTGCCAGCAGCCCGGGACTAGACGCGAAGTACTTC.